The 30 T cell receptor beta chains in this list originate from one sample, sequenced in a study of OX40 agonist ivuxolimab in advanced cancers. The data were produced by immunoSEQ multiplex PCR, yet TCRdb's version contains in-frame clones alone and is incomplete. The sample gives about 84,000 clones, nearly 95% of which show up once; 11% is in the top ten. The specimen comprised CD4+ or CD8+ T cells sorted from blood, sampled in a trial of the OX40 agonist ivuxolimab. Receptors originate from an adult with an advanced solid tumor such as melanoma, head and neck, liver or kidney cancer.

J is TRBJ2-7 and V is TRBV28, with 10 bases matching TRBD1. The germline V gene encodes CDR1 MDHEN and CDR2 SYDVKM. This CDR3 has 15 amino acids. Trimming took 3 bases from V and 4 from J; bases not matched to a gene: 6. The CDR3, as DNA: TGTGCCAGCAGTTTCAGGGGACAGGGGAAGTACGAGCAGTACTTC. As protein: CASSFRGQGKYEQYF.

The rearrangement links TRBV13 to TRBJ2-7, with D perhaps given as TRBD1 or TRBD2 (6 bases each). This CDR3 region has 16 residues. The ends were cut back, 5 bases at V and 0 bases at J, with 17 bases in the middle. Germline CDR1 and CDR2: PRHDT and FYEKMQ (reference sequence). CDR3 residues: CASSRVGGSSSYEQYF. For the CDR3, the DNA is TGTGCCAGCAGCAGAGTGGGGGGCTCGAGCTCCTACGAGCAGTACTTC.

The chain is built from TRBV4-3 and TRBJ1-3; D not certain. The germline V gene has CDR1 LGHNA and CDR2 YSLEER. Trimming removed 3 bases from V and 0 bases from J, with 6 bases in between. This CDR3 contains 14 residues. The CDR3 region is CASSQQSSGNTIYF. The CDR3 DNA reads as TGCGCCAGCAGCCAGCAGAGCTCTGGAAACACCATATATTTT.

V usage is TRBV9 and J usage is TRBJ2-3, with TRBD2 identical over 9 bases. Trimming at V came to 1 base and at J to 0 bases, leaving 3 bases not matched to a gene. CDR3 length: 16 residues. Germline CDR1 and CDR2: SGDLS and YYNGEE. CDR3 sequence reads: CASSVSGTSSTDTQYF. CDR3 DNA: TGTGCCAGCAGCGTATCGGGGACTAGCAGCACAGATACGCAGTATTTT.

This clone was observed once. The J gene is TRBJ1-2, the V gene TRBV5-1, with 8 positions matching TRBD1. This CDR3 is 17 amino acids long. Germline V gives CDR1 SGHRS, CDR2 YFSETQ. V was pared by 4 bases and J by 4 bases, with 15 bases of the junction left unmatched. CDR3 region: CASSPARSGGQSYGYTF. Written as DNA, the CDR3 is TGCGCCAGCAGCCCGGCGAGGTCAGGGGGCCAGAGCTATGGCTACACCTTC. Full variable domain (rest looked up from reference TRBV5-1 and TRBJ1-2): KAGVTQTPRYLIKTRGQQVTLSCSPISGHRSVSWYQQTPGQGLQFLFEYFSETQRNKGNFPGRFSGRQFSNSRSEMNVSTLELGDSALYLCASSPARSGGQSYGYTFGSGTRLTVV.

The CDR3 coding sequence is TGTGCCAGTAGTATAGATCGAACCCCTATGGACAATCAGCCCCAGCATTTT. It codes for CASSIDRTPMDNQPQHF. The chain has TRBV19 and TRBJ1-5; D is undetermined. V lost 0 bases, J lost 3 bases, and 15 bases lay in between. The length of the CDR3 is 17 residues. Per the germline V gene, CDR1 is LNHDA and CDR2 is SQIVND (reference sequence).

The CDR3 sequence: CASSQGSGVGETQYF. CDR3 sequence (DNA): TGCGCCAGCAGCCAAGGTTCGGGGGTCGGGGAGACCCAGTACTTC. This chain uses TRBV4-3 with TRBJ2-5, with D perhaps matching TRBD2 (6 bases). CDR3 length: 15 amino acids. Germline values: CDR1 LGHNA, CDR2 YSLEER. V lost 1 base to trimming and J lost 5 bases, with 14 bases between them.

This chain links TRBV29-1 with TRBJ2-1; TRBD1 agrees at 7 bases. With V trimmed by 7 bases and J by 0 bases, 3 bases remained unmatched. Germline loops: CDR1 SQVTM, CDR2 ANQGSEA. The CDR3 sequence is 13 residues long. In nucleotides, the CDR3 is TGCAGCGCCTGGGACAGCTCCTACAATGAGCAGTTCTTC. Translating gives CSAWDSSYNEQFF.

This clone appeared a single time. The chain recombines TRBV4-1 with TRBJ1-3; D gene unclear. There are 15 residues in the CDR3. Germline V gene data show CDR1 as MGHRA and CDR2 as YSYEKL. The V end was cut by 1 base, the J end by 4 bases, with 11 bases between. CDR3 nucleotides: TGCGCCAGCAGCCAAGTCCTAAACCCCGGAAACACCATATATTTT. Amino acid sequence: CASSQVLNPGNTIYF.

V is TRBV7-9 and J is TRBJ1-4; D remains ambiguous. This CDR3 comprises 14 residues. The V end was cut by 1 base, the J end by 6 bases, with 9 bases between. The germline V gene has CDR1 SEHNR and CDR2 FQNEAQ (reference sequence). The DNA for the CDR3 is TGTGCCAGCAGCTTAGTGGAGAGTGATGAAAAACTGTTTTTT. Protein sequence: CASSLVESDEKLFF.

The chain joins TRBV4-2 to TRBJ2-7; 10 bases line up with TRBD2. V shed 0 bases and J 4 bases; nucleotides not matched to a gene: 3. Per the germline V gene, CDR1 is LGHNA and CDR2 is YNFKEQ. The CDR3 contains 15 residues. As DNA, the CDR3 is TGTGCCAGCAGCCAAGAGGCTAGCGGGAGTTACGAGCAGTACTTC. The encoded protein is CASSQEASGSYEQYF.

The DNA for the CDR3 is TGTGCCAGCAGCTTAGAGTTAGGAACCTACGAGCAGTACTTC. The encoded protein is CASSLELGTYEQYF. The V and J genes are TRBV7-2 and TRBJ2-7, with D unresolved. CDR1 is SGHTA, CDR2 FQGNSA, per germline. V lost 1 base and J lost 2, with 9 bases in between. CDR3 length: 14 amino acids. Full variable domain (outside the CDR3, taken from reference TRBV7-2 and TRBJ2-7): GAGVSQSPSNKVTEKGKDVELRCDPISGHTALYWYRQSLGQGLEFLIYFQGNSAPDKSGLPSDRFSAERTGGSVSTLTIQRTQQEDSAVYLCASSLELGTYEQYFGPGTRLTVT.

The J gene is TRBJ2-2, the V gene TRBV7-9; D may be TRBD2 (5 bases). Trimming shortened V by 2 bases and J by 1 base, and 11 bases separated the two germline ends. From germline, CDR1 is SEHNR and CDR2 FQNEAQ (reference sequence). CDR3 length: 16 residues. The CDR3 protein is CASSLFGEKNTGELFF. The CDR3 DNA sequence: TGTGCCAGCAGCTTATTTGGGGAGAAGAACACCGGGGAGCTGTTTTTT. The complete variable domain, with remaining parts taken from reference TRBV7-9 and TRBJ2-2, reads DTGVSQNPRHKITKRGQNVTFRCDPISEHNRLYWYRQTLGQGPEFLTYFQNEAQLEKSRLLSDRFSAERPKGSFSTLEIQRTEQGDSAMYLCASSLFGEKNTGELFFGEGSRLTVL.

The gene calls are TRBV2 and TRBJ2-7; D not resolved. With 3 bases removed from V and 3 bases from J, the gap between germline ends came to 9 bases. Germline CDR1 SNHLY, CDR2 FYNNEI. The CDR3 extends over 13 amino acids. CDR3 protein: CASSDQGYYEQYF. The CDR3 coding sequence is TGTGCCAGCAGTGATCAAGGGTACTACGAGCAGTACTTC.

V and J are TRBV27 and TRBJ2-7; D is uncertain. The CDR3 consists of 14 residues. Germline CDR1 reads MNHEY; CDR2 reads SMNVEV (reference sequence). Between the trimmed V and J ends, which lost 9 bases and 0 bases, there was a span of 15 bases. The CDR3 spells CASSLTLSSYEQYF. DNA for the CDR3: TGTGCCAGTAGCCTGACCCTGAGCTCCTACGAGCAGTACTTC.

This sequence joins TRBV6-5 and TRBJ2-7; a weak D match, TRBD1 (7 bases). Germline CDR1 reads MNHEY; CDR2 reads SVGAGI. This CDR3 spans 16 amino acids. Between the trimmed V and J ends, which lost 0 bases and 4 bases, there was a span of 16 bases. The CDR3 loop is CASSYSQEGAGYEQYF. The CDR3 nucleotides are TGTGCCAGCAGTTACTCGCAGGAGGGGGCTGGATACGAGCAGTACTTC.

The CDR3 spells CTSSGSNRETQYF. In DNA, the CDR3 is TGCACCAGTAGCGGGAGTAATAGGGAGACCCAGTACTTC. V and J are TRBV1 and TRBJ2-5; the DNA was not compared with TRBD2, the D call given in the table. TRBV1 is flagged as a pseudogene. The CDR3 consists of 13 residues.

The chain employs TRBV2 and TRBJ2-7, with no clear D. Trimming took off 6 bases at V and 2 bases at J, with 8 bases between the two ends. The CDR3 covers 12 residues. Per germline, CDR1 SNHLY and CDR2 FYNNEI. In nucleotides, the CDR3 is TGTGCCAGCAGCCCCGATGCCTACGAGCAGTACTTC. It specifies CASSPDAYEQYF.

The CDR3 DNA reads as TGTGCCAGCAGTTCCTGGTACGAGCAGTACTTC. This sequence encodes CASSSWYEQYF. The chain is built from TRBV6-4 and TRBJ2-7; D unresolved. From germline, CDR1 is MRHNA and CDR2 SNTAGT. V lost 5 bases and J lost 4, with 6 bases in between. This CDR3 region has 11 residues.

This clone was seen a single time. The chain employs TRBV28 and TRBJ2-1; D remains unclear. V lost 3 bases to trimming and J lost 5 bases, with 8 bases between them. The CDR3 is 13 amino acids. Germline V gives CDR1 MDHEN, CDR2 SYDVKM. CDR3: CASSFRKNNEQFF. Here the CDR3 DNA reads TGTGCCAGCAGTTTTCGCAAAAACAATGAGCAGTTCTTC.

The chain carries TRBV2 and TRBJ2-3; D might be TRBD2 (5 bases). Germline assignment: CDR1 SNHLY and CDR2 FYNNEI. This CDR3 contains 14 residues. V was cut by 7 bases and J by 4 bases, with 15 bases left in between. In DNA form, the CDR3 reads TGTGCCAGCAACCCTAGCTGGGCCTCAGATACGCAGTATTTT. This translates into CASNPSWASDTQYF.

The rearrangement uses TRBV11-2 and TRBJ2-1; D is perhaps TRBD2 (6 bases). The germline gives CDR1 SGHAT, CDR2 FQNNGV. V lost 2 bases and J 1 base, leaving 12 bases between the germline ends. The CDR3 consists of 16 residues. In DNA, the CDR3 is TGTGCCAGCAGCTTAACCGGGAGTGGGTCCTACAATGAGCAGTTCTTC. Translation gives CASSLTGSGSYNEQFF. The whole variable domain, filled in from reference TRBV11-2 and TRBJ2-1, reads EAGVAQSPRYKIIEKRQSVAFWCNPISGHATLYWYQQILGQGPKLLIQFQNNGVVDDSQLPKDRFSAERLKGVDSTLKIQPAKLEDSAVYLCASSLTGSGSYNEQFFGPGTRLTVL.

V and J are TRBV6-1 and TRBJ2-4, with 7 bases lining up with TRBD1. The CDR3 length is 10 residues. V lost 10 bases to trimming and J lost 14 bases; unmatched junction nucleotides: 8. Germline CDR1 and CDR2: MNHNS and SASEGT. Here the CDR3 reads CATRQGHKYF. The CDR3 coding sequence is TGTGCCACCCGACAGGGTCATAAGTACTTC.

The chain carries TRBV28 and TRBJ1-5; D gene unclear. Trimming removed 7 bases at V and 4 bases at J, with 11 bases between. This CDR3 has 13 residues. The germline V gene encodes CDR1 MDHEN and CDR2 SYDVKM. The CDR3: CASNPGANQPQHF. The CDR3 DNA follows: TGTGCCAGCAATCCGGGAGCAAATCAGCCCCAGCATTTT.

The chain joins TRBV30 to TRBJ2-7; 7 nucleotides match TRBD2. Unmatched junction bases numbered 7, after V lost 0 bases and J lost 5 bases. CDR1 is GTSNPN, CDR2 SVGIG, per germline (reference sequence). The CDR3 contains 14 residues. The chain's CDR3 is CAWSVGGGTNEQYF. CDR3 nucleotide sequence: TGTGCCTGGAGTGTTGGGGGGGGAACGAACGAGCAGTACTTC.

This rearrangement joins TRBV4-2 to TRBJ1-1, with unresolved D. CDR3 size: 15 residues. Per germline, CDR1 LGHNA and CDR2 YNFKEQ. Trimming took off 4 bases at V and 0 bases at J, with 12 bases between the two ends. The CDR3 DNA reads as TGTGCCAGCAGCCCCTACCCCGAATTGAACACTGAAGCTTTCTTT. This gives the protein CASSPYPELNTEAFF.

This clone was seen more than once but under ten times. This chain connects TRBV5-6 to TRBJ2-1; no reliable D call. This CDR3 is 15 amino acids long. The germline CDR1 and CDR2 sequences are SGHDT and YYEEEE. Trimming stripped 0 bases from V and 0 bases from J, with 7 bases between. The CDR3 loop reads CASSLALDSYNEQFF. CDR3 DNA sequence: TGTGCCAGCAGCTTGGCATTAGACTCCTACAATGAGCAGTTCTTC. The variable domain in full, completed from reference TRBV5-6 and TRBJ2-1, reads DAGVTQSPTHLIKTRGQQVTLRCSPKSGHDTVSWYQQALGQGPQFIFQYYEEEERQRGNFPDRFSGHQFPNYSSELNVNALLLGDSALYLCASSLALDSYNEQFFGPGTRLTVL.

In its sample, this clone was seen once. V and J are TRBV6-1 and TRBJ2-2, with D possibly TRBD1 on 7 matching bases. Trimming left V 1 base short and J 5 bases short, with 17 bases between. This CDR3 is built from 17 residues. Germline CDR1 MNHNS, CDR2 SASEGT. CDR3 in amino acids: CASSEGNRQGGTGELFF. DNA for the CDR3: TGTGCCAGCAGTGAAGGGAACCGACAGGGAGGAACCGGGGAGCTGTTTTTT.

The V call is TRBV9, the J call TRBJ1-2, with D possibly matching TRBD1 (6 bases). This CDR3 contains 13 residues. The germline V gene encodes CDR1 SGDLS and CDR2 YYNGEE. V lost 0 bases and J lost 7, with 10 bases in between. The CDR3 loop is CASSVEGRGGYTF. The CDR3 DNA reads TGTGCCAGCAGCGTAGAGGGCAGGGGTGGCTACACCTTC.

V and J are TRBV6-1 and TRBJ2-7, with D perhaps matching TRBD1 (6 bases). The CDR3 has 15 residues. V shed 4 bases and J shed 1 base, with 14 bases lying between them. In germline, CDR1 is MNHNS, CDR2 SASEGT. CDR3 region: CASSAPQGISYEQYF. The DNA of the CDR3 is TGTGCCAGCAGTGCGCCACAGGGAATATCCTACGAGCAGTACTTC.